This T cell receptor (beta chain) was identified during a study of T-cell memory formation after mild COVID-19. TCRdb recomputed calls from the 5' RACE reads with MiXCR, one row per CDR3 protein. The table includes about 140,000 distinct CDR3 sequences, about 15% detected once. As concerns this clonotype: This may stem from a read error, because a much larger clone lies one nucleotide away.

The clonotype was recovered from an adult woman who had mild COVID-19 (a few samples of this study predate the infection). Cell type and time point are not known. The material sequenced was PBMCs or a T cell subset sorted from them (not recorded which).

The CDR3, as DNA: TGTGCCAGCAGCACTTTAGGGGGCTACAATGAGCAGTTCTTC. Translating it yields CASSTLGGYNEQFF. The chain links TRBV7-3 to TRBJ2-1, with D possibly TRBD1 on 6 matching bases. The V gene's germline CDR1 is SGHTA and CDR2 FQGTGA. V dropped 5 bases and J dropped 3 bases, with 11 bases sitting between them. The CDR3 loop spans 14 amino acids.